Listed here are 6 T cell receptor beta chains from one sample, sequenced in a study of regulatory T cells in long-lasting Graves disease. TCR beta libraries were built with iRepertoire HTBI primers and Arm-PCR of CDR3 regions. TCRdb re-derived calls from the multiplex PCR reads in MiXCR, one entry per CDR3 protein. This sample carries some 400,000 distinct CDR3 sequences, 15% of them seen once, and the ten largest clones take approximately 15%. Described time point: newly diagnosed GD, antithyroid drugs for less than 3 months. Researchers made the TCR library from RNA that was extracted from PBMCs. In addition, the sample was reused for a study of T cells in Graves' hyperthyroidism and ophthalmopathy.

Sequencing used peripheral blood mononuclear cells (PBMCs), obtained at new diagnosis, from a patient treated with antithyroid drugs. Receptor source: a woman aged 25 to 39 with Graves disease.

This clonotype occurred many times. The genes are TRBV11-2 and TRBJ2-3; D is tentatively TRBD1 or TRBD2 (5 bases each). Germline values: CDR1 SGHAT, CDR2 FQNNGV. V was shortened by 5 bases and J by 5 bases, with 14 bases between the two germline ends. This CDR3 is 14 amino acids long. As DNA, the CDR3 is TGTGCCAGCAGCCAGTTCACAGGACTAGATACGCAGTATTTT. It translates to CASSQFTGLDTQYF. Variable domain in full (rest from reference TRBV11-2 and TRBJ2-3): EAGVAQSPRYKIIEKRQSVAFWCNPISGHATLYWYQQILGQGPKLLIQFQNNGVVDDSQLPKDRFSAERLKGVDSTLKIQPAKLEDSAVYLCASSQFTGLDTQYFGPGTRLTVL.

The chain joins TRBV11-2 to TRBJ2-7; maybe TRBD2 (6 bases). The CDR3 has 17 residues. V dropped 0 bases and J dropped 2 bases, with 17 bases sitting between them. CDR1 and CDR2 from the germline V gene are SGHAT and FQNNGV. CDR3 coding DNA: TGTGCCAGCAGCTTAGATATCACGGTTAGCGGAGCCTACGAGCAGTACTTC. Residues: CASSLDITVSGAYEQYF.

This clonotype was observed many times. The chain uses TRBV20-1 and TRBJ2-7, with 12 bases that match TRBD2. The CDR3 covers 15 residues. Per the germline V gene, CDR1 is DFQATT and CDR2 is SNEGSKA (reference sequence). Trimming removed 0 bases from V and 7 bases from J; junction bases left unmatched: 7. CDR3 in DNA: TGCAGTGCTAGAGATAGACTAGCGGGGGCTTTAGAGCAGTACTTC. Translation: CSARDRLAGALEQYF.

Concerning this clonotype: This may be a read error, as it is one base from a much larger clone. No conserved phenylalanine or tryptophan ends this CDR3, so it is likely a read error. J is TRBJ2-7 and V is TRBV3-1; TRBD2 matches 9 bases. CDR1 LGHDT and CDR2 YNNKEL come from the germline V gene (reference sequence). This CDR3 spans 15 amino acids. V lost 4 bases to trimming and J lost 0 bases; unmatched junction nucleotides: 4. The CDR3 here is CASSPSGASSYEQYS. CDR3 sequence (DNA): TGTGCCAGCAGCCCTAGCGGGGCGAGCTCCTACGAGCAGTACTCC.

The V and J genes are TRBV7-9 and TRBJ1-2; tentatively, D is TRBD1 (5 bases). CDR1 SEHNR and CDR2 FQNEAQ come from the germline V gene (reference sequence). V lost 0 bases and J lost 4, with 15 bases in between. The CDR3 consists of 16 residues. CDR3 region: CASSLAIVRDSYGYTF. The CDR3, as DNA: TGTGCCAGCAGCTTAGCTATTGTCCGGGACTCCTATGGCTACACCTTC.

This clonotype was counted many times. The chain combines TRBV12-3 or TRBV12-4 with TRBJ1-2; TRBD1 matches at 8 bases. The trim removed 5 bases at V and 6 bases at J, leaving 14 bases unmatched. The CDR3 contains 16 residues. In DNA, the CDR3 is TGTGCCAGCAGTGCGGGACAGGCCCTGAAAAAACATGGCTACACCTTC. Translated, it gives CASSAGQALKKHGYTF.